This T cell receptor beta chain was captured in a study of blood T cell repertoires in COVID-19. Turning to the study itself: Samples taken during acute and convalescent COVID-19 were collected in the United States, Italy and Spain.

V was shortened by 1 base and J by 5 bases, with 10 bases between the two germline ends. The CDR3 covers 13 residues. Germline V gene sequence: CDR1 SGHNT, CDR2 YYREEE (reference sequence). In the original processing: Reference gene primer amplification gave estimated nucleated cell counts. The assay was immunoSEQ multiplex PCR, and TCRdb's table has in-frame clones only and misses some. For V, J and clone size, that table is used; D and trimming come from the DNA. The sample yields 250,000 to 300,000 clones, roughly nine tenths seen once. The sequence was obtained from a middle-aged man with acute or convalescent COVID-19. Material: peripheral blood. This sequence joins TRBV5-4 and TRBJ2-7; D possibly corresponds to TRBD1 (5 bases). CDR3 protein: CASSLSRAHEQYF. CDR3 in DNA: TGTGCCAGCAGCTTGTCCAGGGCCCACGAGCAGTACTTC.